The sequence of this T cell receptor beta chain was determined in a study of T cell repertoires in cytomegalovirus infection (dated by TCRdb to the late 2010s). For context, the study as a whole: The HLA type of each donor mattered for the analysis, because public TCR beta signatures pointed to carriage of CMV infection along with the matching HLA type. Here is what the overall study found, with its caveats: In the ex vivo response, HLA-C-restricted CMV-specific TCR beta clonotypes were dominant, and in two of eight donors the single most frequent clonotype came from this HLA-C-restricted group. In both this cohort and an independent roughly 360-donor cohort, the cumulative frequency of public TCR beta family members distinguished carriers of CMV infection plus the relevant HLA type.

Unmatched junction bases come to 16, with V trimmed by 5 bases and J by 4 bases. The germline V gene gives CDR1 as SGHTA and CDR2 as FQGTGA. The CDR3, from cysteine to phenylalanine, totals 18 residues. Just the 54-base CDR3 DNA is kept, in frame starting at base 1. In this sample, this clonotype turned up a few times. This receptor's antigen is unknown. No much larger clone exists at a distance of one base, and base qualities are not known. Reads for this sample came from an Illumina HiSeq 1500. The raw public reads went through TCRdb reprocessing: fastp at Q25, MiXCR clone calling, in-frame beta chains kept. Each CDR3 protein gets just one entry, which takes the most common genes and DNA from the rows behind it. The sample table records a few hundred thousand distinct CDR3 sequences; more than 20% of these occur just once. 13% of the sample goes to the ten largest clones.

The rearranged chain carries TRBV7-3 and TRBJ2-3; TRBD2 lines up with 9 middle nucleotides. The origin of this receptor is a human donor in good health (CMV status not recorded). Some clones in this sample may be carry-over from other donors' samples. Sequencing was done on a sample of PBMCs. The nucleotides are TGTGCCAGCAGCGAAAAAGGGATAGCGGGAGATGGAGCAGATACGCAGTATTTT. It is translated as CASSEKGIAGDGADTQYF.